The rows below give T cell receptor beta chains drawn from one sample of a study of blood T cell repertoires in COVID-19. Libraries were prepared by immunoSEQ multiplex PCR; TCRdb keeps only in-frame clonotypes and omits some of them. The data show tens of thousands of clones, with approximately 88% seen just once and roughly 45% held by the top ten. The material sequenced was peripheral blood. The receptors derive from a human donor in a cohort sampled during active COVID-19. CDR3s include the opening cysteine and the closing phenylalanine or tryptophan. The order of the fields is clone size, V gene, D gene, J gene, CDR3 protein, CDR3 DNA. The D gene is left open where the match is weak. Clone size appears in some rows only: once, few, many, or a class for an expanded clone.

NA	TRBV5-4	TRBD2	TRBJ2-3	CASSLTSGSTDTQYF	TGTGCCAGCAGCCTAACTAGCGGTAGCACAGATACGCAGTATTTT
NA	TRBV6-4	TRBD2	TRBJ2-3	CASSDSIAGGPSDTQYF	TGTGCCAGCAGTGACTCGATTGCGGGGGGGCCGTCAGATACGCAGTATTTT
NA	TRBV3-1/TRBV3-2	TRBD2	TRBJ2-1	CASSQGSGRLGNEQFF	TGTGCCAGCAGCCAAGGTAGCGGGAGATTAGGGAATGAGCAGTTCTTC
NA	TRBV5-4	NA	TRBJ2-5	CASSRRTEETQYF	TGTGCCAGCAGCCGTCGGACAGAAGAGACCCAGTACTTC
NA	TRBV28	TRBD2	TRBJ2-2	CASSSRLARVTAGELFF	TGTGCCAGCAGTTCCCGACTAGCCAGGGTTACTGCCGGGGAGCTGTTTTTT
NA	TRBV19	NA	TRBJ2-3	CASSFAWGLSTDTQYF	TGTGCCAGTAGTTTTGCGTGGGGGCTTAGCACAGATACGCAGTATTTT
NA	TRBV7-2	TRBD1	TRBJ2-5	CASSLGDRVQETQYF	TGTGCCAGCAGCTTGGGGGACAGAGTTCAAGAGACCCAGTACTTC
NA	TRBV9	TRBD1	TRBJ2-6	CASSVVDRAPNVLTF	TGTGCCAGCAGCGTGGTGGACAGGGCCCCCAACGTCCTGACTTTC
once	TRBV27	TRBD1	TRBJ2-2	CASSRGRGTGELFF	TGTGCCAGCAGTAGGGGGCGAGGCACCGGGGAGCTGTTTTTT
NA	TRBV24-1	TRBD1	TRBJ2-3	CATSGDRGLTDTQYF	TGTGCCACCAGTGGCGACAGGGGGCTCACAGATACGCAGTATTTT
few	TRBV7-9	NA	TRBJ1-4	CASSLRGIGANEKLFF	TGTGCCAGCAGCTTAAGGGGGATCGGGGCTAATGAAAAACTGTTTTTT
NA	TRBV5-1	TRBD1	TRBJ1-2	CASSLSTDRGVGYGYTF	TGCGCCAGCAGCTTGTCAACCGACAGGGGTGTAGGCTATGGCTACACCTTC
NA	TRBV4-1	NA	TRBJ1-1	CASSPRRGGENTEAFF	TGCGCCAGCAGCCCCAGGCGGGGGGGAGAGAACACTGAAGCTTTCTTT
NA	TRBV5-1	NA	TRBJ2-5	CASSLLGTSQETQYF	TGCGCCAGCAGCTTGCTGGGGACTTCCCAAGAGACCCAGTACTTC
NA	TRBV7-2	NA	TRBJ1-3	CASSLVSAGAGNTIYF	TGTGCCAGCAGCTTAGTTTCGGCAGGGGCTGGAAACACCATATATTTT
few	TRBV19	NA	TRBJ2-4	CASTIGGDIQYF	TGTGCCAGTACCATAGGGGGGGACATTCAGTACTTC
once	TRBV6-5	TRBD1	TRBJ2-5	CASSSDRGETQYF	TGTGCCAGCAGTTCCGACAGGGGAGAGACCCAGTACTTC
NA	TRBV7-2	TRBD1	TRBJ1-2	CASSPQGASYGYGYTF	TGTGCCAGCAGCCCTCAGGGGGCGAGTTACGGCTATGGCTACACCTTC
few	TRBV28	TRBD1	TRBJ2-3	CASSSGSSGGINTQYF	TGTGCCAGCAGTTCCGGAAGCTCAGGGGGCATAAATACGCAGTATTTT
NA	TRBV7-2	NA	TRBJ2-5	CASSFSLQETQYF	TGTGCCAGCAGCTTTAGCCTTCAAGAGACCCAGTACTTC
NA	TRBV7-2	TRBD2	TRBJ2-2	CASSPDVIAGVTGELFF	TGTGCCAGCAGCCCCGACGTGATAGCGGGGGTTACCGGGGAGCTGTTTTTT
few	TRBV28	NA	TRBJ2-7	CASRQDPYEQYF	TGTGCCAGCAGACAGGACCCCTACGAGCAGTACTTC
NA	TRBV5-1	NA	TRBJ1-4	CASSLGASTNEKLFF	TGCGCCAGCAGCTTGGGAGCGTCAACTAATGAAAAACTGTTTTTT
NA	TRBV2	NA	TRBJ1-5	CASSVQGEAQPQHF	TGTGCCAGCAGTGTCCAAGGTGAAGCGCAGCCCCAGCATTTT
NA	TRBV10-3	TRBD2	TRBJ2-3	CAISETSGRGTDTQYF	TGTGCCATCAGTGAGACTAGCGGGAGGGGGACAGATACGCAGTATTTT
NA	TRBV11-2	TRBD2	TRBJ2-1	CASSLVGGGSYNEQFF	TGTGCCAGCAGCTTAGTAGGCGGGGGGTCCTACAATGAGCAGTTCTTC
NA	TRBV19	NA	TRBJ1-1	CASSLRQAQGTEAFF	TGTGCCAGTAGTTTAAGACAGGCCCAGGGGACTGAAGCTTTCTTT
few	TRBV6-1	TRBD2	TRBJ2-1	CASSEALRASGSRDEQFF	TGTGCCAGCAGTGAAGCGCTTCGGGCTAGCGGGAGCCGGGATGAGCAGTTCTTC
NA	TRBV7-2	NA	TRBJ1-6	CASSLGPRYPNNSPLHF	TGTGCCAGCAGCTTAGGGCCCAGGTACCCTAATAATTCACCCCTCCACTTT
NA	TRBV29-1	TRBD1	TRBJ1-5	CSAGQGNQPQHF	TGCAGCGCGGGACAGGGAAATCAGCCCCAGCATTTT
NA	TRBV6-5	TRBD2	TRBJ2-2	CASSYRGLAATGELFF	TGTGCCAGCAGTTACCGCGGACTAGCGGCAACCGGGGAGCTGTTTTTT
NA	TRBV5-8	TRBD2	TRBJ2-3	CASSLIQGRAGGRTDTQYF	TGTGCCAGCAGCTTGATCCAGGGGCGAGCGGGAGGAAGGACAGATACGCAGTATTTT
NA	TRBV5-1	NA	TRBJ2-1	CASSLQIAEYNEQFF	TGCGCCAGCAGCTTGCAAATAGCGGAGTACAATGAGCAGTTCTTC
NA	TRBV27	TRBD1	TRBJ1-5	CASQSNRGASNQPQHF	TGTGCCAGCCAGAGTAACAGGGGCGCCAGCAATCAGCCCCAGCATTTT
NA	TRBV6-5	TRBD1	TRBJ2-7	CASTIRDRGPYEQYF	TGTGCCAGCACCATCCGGGACAGGGGGCCCTACGAGCAGTACTTC
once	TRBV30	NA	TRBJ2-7	CAWMTVPGDGQYF	TGTGCCTGGATGACCGTTCCCGGGGATGGGCAGTACTTC
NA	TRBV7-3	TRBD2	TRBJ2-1	CASSPGLAGNEQFF	TGTGCCAGCAGCCCCGGACTAGCGGGCAATGAGCAGTTCTTC
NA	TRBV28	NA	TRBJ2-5	CASSSGLSQETQYF	TGTGCCAGCAGTTCCGGACTATCACAAGAGACCCAGTACTTC
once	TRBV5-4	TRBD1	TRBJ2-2	CASTQGGQGRTGELFF	TGTGCCAGCACACAGGGGGGACAGGGCCGCACCGGGGAGCTGTTTTTT
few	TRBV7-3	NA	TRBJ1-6	CASSFTGNNSPLHF	TGTGCCAGCAGCTTTACAGGGAATAATTCACCCCTCCACTTT
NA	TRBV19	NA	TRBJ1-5	CASSIQGMSNQPQHF	TGTGCCAGTAGTATCCAGGGCATGAGCAATCAGCCCCAGCATTTT
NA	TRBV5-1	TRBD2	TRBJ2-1	CASSPSGSLNEQFF	TGCGCCAGCAGCCCTAGCGGGAGTTTGAATGAGCAGTTCTTC
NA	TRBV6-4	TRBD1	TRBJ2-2	CASSQRTGGTGELFF	TGTGCCAGCAGTCAAAGGACAGGGGGCACCGGGGAGCTGTTTTTT
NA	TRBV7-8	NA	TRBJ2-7	CASSPSSYEQYF	TGTGCCAGCAGCCCGTCCTCCTACGAGCAGTACTTC
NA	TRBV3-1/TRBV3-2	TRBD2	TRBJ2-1	CASSPSSGGTTDSYNEQFF	TGTGCCAGCAGCCCGTCTAGCGGTGGGACTACAGACTCCTACAATGAGCAGTTCTTC
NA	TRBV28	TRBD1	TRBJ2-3	CASSLASGQNTDTQYF	TGTGCCAGCAGTTTAGCCTCGGGACAGAACACAGATACGCAGTATTTT
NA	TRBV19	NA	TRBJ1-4	CASSIMTRNRRTNEKLFF	TGTGCCAGTAGTATAATGACCCGAAACAGGCGAACTAATGAAAAACTGTTTTTT
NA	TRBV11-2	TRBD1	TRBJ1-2	CASSPQTGTGYTF	TGTGCCAGCAGCCCACAGACAGGGACTGGCTACACCTTC
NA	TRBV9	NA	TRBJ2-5	CASSTGVLETQYF	TGTGCCAGCAGTACGGGGGTTCTGGAGACCCAGTACTTC
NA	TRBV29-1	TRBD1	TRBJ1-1	CSVARGDTEAFF	TGCAGCGTTGCCAGGGGGGATACTGAAGCTTTCTTT
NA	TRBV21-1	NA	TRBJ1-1	CASSPRRLGLWAEAFF	TGTGCCAGCAGCCCGAGAAGGCTAGGCTTGTGGGCTGAAGCTTTCTTT
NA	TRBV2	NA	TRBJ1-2	CASRPLRQANYGYTF	TGTGCCAGCAGGCCCCTCCGACAGGCCAACTATGGCTACACCTTC
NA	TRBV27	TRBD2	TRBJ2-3	CARNCREAPSTDTQYF	TGTGCCAGGAATTGCCGGGAGGCCCCGAGCACAGATACGCAGTATTTT